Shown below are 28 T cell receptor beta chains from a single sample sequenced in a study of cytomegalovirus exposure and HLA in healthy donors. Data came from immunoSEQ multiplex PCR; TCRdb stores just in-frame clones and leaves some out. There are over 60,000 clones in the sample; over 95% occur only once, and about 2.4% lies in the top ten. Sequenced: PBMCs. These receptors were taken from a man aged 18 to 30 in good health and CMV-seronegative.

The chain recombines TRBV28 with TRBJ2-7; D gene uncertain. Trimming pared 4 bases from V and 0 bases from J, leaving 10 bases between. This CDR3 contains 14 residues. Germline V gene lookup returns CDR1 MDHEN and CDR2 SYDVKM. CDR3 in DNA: TGTGCCAGCAGTTCAGGATCCGGCTCCTACGAGCAGTACTTC. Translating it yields CASSSGSGSYEQYF.

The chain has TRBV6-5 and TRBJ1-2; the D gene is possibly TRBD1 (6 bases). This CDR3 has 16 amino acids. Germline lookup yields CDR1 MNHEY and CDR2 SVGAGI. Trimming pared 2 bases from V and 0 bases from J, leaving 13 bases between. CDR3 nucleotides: TGTGCCAGCAGTTACGGACAGTCTAGAGCTAACTATGGCTACACCTTC. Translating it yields CASSYGQSRANYGYTF.

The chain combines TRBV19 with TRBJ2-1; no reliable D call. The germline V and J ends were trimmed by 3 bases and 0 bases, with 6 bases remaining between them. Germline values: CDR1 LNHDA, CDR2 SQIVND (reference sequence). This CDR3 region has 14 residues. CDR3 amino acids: CASSIEFSYNEQFF. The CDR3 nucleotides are TGTGCCAGTAGTATTGAGTTCTCCTACAATGAGCAGTTCTTC.

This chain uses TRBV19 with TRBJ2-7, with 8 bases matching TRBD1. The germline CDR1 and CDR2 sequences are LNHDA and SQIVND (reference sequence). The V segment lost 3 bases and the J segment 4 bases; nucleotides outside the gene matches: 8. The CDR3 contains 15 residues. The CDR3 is CASSIGGQGNYEQYF. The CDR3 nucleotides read TGTGCCAGTAGTATTGGTGGACAGGGTAATTACGAGCAGTACTTC.

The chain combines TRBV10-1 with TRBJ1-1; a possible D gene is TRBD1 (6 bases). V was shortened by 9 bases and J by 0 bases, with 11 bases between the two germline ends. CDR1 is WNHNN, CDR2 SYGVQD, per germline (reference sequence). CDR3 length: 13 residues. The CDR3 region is CASSDSMNTEAFF. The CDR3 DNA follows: TGCGCCAGTTCGGACAGTATGAACACTGAAGCTTTCTTT.

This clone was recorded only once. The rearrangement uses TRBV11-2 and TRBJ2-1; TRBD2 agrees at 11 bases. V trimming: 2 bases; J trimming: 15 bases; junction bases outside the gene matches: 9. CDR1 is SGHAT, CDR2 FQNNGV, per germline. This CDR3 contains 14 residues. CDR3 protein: CASSLLLAGGTPFF. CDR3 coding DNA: TGTGCCAGCAGCTTACTCCTAGCGGGAGGAACCCCGTTCTTC.

CDR3 in amino acids: CASSSGVGSYEQYF. CDR3 DNA sequence: TGTGCCAGTAGTTCCGGGGTAGGCTCCTACGAGCAGTACTTC. This chain links TRBV19 with TRBJ2-7; tentative D call: TRBD2 (5 bases). The CDR3 sequence is 14 residues long. The V and J ends lost 5 bases and 0 bases respectively, with 11 bases between them. CDR1 and CDR2 (germline): LNHDA, SQIVND (reference sequence).

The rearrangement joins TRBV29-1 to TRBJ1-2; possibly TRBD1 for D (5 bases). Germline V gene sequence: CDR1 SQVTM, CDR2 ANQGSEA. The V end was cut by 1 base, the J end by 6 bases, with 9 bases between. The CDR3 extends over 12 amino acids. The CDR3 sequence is CSVEAPGHGYTF. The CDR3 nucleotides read TGCAGCGTTGAAGCCCCAGGGCATGGCTACACCTTC.

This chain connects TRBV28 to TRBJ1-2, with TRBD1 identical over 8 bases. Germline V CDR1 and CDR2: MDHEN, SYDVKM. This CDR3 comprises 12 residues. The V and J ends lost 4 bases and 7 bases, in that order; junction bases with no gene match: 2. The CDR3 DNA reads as TGTGCCAGCAGTTGGGGACAGGTTGGCTACACCTTC. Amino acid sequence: CASSWGQVGYTF.

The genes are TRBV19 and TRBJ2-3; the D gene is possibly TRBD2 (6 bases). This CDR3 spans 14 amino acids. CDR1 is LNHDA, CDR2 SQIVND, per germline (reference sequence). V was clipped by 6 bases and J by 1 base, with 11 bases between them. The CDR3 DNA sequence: TGTGCCAGTAGGGCATCGGGGGGCACAGATACGCAGTATTTT. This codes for CASRASGGTDTQYF.

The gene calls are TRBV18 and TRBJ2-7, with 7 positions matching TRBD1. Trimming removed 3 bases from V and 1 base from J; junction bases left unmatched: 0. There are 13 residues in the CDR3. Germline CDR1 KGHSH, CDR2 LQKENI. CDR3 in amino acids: CASSPTGSYEQYF. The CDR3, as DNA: TGTGCCAGCTCACCGACAGGGTCCTACGAGCAGTACTTC.

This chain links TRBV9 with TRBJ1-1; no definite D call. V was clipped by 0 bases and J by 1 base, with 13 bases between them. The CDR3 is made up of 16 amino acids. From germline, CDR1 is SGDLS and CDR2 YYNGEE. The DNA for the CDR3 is TGTGCCAGCAGCGTAGGAGTTCAGGTTTCGAACACTGAAGCTTTCTTT. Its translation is CASSVGVQVSNTEAFF. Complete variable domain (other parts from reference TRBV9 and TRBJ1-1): DSGVTQTPKHLITATGQRVTLRCSPRSGDLSVYWYQQSLDQGLQFLIQYYNGEERAKGNILERFSAQQFPDLHSELNLSSLELGDSALYFCASSVGVQVSNTEAFFGQGTRLTVV.

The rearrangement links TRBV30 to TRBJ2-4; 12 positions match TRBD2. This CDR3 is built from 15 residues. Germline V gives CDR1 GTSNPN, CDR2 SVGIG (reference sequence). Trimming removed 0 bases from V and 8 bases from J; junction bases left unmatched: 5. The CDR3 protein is CAWSVLAGGGDIQYF. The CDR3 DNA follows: TGTGCCTGGAGTGTACTAGCGGGGGGCGGAGACATTCAGTACTTC.

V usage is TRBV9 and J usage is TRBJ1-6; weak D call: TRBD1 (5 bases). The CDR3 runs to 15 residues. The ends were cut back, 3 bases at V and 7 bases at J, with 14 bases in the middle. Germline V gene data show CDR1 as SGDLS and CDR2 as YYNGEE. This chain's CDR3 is CASSAHQGSNSPLHF. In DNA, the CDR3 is TGTGCCAGCAGCGCACATCAGGGAAGCAATTCACCCCTCCACTTT.

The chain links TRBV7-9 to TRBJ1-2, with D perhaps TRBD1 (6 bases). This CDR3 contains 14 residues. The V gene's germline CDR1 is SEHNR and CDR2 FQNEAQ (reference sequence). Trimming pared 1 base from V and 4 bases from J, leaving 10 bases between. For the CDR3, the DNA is TGTGCCAGCAGCTTAGAACAGGGTCTCTATGGCTACACCTTC. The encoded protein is CASSLEQGLYGYTF.

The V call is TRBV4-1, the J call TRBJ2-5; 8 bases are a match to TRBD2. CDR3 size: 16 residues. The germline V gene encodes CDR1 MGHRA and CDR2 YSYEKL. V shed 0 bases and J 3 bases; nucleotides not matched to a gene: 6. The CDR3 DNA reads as TGCGCCAGCAGCCAAGAATCTATCGGGGGGGAAGAGACCCAGTACTTC. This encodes CASSQESIGGEETQYF.

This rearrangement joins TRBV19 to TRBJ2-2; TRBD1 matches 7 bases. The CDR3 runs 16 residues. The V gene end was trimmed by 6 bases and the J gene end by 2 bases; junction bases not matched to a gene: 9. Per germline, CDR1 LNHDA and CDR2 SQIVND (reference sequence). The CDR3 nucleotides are TGTGCCAGTAGCCCGATCCGGGACAGCAACACCGGGGAGCTGTTTTTT. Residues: CASSPIRDSNTGELFF.

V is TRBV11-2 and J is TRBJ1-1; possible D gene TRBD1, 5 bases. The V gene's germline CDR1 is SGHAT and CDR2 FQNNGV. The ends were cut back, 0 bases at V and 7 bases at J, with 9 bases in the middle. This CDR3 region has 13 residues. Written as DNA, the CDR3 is TGTGCCAGCAGCTTAGACCGGACACATGAAGCTTTCTTT. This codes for CASSLDRTHEAFF. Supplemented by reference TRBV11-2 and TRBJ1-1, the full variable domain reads EAGVAQSPRYKIIEKRQSVAFWCNPISGHATLYWYQQILGQGPKLLIQFQNNGVVDDSQLPKDRFSAERLKGVDSTLKIQPAKLEDSAVYLCASSLDRTHEAFFGQGTRLTVV.

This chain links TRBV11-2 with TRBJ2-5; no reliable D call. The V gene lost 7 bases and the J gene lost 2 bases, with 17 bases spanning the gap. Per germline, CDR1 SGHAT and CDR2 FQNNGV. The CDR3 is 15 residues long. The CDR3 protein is CASTFGGAKQETQYF. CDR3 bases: TGTGCCAGCACCTTCGGCGGAGCTAAACAAGAGACCCAGTACTTC.

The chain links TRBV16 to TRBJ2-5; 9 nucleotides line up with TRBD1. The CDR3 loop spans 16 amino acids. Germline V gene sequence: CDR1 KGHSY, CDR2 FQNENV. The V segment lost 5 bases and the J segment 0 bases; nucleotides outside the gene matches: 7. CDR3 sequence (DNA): TGTGCCAGCAGCGTCCCCGGGACAGGGTACCAAGAGACCCAGTACTTC. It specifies CASSVPGTGYQETQYF.

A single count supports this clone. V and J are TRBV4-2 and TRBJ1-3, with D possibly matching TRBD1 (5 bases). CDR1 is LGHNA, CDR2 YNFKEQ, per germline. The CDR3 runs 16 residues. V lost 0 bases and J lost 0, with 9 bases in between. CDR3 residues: CASSQEAGLSGNTIYF. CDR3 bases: TGTGCCAGCAGCCAAGAGGCGGGACTCTCTGGAAACACCATATATTTT.

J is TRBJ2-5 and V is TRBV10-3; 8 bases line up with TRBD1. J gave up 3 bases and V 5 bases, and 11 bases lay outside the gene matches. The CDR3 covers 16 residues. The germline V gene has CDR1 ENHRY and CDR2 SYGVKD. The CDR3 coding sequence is TGTGCCATCAGTTCCACAGGGGGTTTGCTTGAAGAGACCCAGTACTTC. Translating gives CAISSTGGLLEETQYF.

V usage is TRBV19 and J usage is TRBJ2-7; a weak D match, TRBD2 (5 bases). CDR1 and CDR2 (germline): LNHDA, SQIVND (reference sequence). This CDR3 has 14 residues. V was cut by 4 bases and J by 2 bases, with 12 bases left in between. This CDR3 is CASSSPRGPYEQYF. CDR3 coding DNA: TGTGCCAGTAGTAGCCCGCGCGGGCCCTACGAGCAGTACTTC.

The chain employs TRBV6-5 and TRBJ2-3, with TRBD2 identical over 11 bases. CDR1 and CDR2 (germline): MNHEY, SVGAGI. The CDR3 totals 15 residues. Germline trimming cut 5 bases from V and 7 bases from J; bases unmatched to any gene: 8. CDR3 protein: CASSTETSGMNTQYF. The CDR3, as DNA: TGTGCCAGCAGTACCGAGACTAGCGGGATGAATACGCAGTATTTT.

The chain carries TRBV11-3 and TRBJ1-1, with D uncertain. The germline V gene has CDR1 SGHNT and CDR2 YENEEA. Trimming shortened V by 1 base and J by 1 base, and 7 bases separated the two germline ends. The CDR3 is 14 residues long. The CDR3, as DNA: TGTGCCAGCAGCTTAGGGGAGGGGAACACTGAAGCTTTCTTT. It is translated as CASSLGEGNTEAFF.

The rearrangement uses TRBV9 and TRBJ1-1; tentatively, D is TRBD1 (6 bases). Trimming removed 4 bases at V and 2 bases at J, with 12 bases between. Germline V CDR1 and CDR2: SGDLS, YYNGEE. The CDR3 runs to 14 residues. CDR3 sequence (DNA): TGTGCCAGCAGCTTATCGGACAGTAACACTGAAGCTTTCTTT. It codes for CASSLSDSNTEAFF.

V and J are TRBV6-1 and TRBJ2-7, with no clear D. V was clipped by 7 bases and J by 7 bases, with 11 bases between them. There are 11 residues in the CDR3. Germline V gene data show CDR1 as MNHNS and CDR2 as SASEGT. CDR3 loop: CASTARGEQYF. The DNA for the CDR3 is TGTGCCAGCACGGCGAGAGGAGAGCAGTACTTC.

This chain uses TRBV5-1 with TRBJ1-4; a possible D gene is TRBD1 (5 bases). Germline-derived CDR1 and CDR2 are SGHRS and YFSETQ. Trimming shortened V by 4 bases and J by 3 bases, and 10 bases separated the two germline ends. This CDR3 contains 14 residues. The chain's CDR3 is CASSGGESNEKLFF. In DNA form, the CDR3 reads TGCGCCAGCAGCGGGGGGGAGTCTAATGAAAAACTGTTTTTT. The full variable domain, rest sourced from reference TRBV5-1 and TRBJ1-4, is KAGVTQTPRYLIKTRGQQVTLSCSPISGHRSVSWYQQTPGQGLQFLFEYFSETQRNKGNFPGRFSGRQFSNSRSEMNVSTLELGDSALYLCASSGGESNEKLFFGSGTQLSVL.